Listed below are T cell receptor beta chains from one sample, sequenced in a study of cytomegalovirus exposure and HLA in healthy donors. Sequencing used immunoSEQ multiplex PCR; TCRdb keeps in-frame clones, though not all of them. The top ten clones hold about 7.8% of a sample with fewer than 200,000 clones, 10% to 15% of them seen once. Material for sequencing was PBMCs. The receptors originated from a man aged 50-60 years in good health and CMV-seropositive. Both conserved end residues are part of each CDR3. The order of the fields is V gene, D gene, CDR3 protein. The D gene is left open where the match is weak.

v_call: TRBV5-6; d_call: .; cdr3_aa: CASSIDRVQYF
v_call: TRBV7-6; d_call: .; cdr3_aa: CASSPSARTVGNQPQHF
v_call: TRBV5-4; d_call: .; cdr3_aa: CASSLPQLKNTEAFF
v_call: TRBV5-1; d_call: TRBD1; cdr3_aa: CASSTTGGKGNQPQHF
v_call: TRBV7-2; d_call: .; cdr3_aa: CASSSTSTGSSGNTIYF
v_call: TRBV12-5; d_call: .; cdr3_aa: CASGIEAEAFF
v_call: TRBV9; d_call: .; cdr3_aa: CASSVEGFQGLGNTEAFF
v_call: TRBV9; d_call: TRBD1; cdr3_aa: CASSGGQGTSPLHF
v_call: TRBV5-4; d_call: TRBD1; cdr3_aa: CASSLVLRQGGKDTQYF
v_call: TRBV6-7; d_call: TRBD1; cdr3_aa: CASSSRLNRGRYEAFF
v_call: TRBV5-1; d_call: TRBD1; cdr3_aa: CASSLGQGEGYTF
v_call: TRBV28; d_call: .; cdr3_aa: CASSFQGIDTQYF
v_call: TRBV10-3; d_call: .; cdr3_aa: CAISYAGTQETQYF
v_call: TRBV2; d_call: .; cdr3_aa: CASSEVSLNTEAFF
v_call: TRBV6-5; d_call: TRBD1; cdr3_aa: CASSVDRASSPLHF
v_call: TRBV15; d_call: .; cdr3_aa: CATSRASGGLTEAFF
v_call: TRBV29-1; d_call: .; cdr3_aa: CSVVGGATEAFF
v_call: TRBV7-2; d_call: .; cdr3_aa: CASTSLMNTEAFF
v_call: TRBV7-9; d_call: .; cdr3_aa: CASSLSPGSYSPLHF
v_call: TRBV4-1; d_call: .; cdr3_aa: CASSQEVTGQAALKLFF
v_call: TRBV5-1; d_call: .; cdr3_aa: CASSLTPQETQYF
v_call: TRBV28; d_call: TRBD1; cdr3_aa: CASSARGRLTEAFF
v_call: TRBV5-1; d_call: .; cdr3_aa: CASSFGGRGTNEKLFF
v_call: TRBV11-3; d_call: .; cdr3_aa: CASSLDLGRGGELFF
v_call: TRBV27; d_call: TRBD1; cdr3_aa: CASRTGGRSDEQFF
v_call: TRBV7-2; d_call: TRBD1; cdr3_aa: CASSLGQGVGTDTQYF